The clone carrying this TCR beta chain was seen once. Its antigen remains unidentified. This entry is derived from a study of blood T cells in healthy people across ages. Findings and caveats of the study: Roughly linear declines in TCR beta diversity per million T cells occurred with age. Possibly confounding the expanded clonotype changes was the fact that donor CMV status was unknown.

Germline loops: CDR1 MDHEN, CDR2 SYDVKM. The CDR3 is 15 amino acids. The V gene lost 2 bases and the J gene lost 4 bases, with 14 bases spanning the gap. The amount of total RNA extracted per sample was at least 6 micrograms. A second about 7 to 11 cycle PCR used barcoded and J-beta primers. Every cDNA molecule carried a tag from a template-switch adaptor bearing 12 random nucleotides. MiXCR was run by TCRdb on the 5' RACE reads, yielding one entry per CDR3 protein. The sample contains fewer than 2 million distinct CDR3 sequences, about 39% of which appear only once. Sequencing was performed on blood. This receptor was obtained from a human donor in good health. The chain carries TRBV28 and TRBJ1-1, with TRBD1 as a possible D gene (5 bases). As DNA, the CDR3 is TGTGCCAGCAGTTTAGAAGAAGGGGTGTTCACTGAAGCTTTCTTT. This codes for CASSLEEGVFTEAFF.